This T cell receptor beta chain was sequenced in a study of tumor and adjacent non-tumor tissue in lung cancer. In the study overall: The cohort had approximately 13 adenocarcinoma, 2 squamous cell and 1 small cell patients. Stage I to III disease affected 10 men and roughly 5 women aged about 31 to 80.

TCRbeta libraries were built with three rounds of nested PCR, modified from ARM-PCR. Each CDR3 protein is one row after TCRdb ran MiXCR on the multiplex PCR reads. The data hold 50,000 to 60,000 distinct CDR3 sequences, with just under 75% observed a single time. As to this clonotype: Germline is not matched at one junction end, which may reflect a read error.

Per germline, CDR1 LGHNA and CDR2 YSLEER. This CDR3 spans 16 amino acids. This sample's RNA came from whole unsorted tissue. The normal lung tissue was taken more than 3 cm from the tumor edge. Material: distant non-tumor lung tissue. J is TRBJ2-3 and V is TRBV4-3; TRBD1 aligns across 11 bases. The receptor comes from a woman aged 60 to 75 with non-small cell lung cancer. CDR3 in amino acids: CANSQDKGQGADTQYF. CDR3 nucleotide sequence: TGCGCCAACAGCCAAGATAAGGGACAGGGGGCAGATACGCAGTATTTT.